The sample holds many counts of the clone carrying this T cell receptor beta chain. Its antigen is unidentified. This CDR3 region has 15 residues. Germline CDR1 SGHTA, CDR2 FQGTGA. The ends were cut back, 3 bases at V and 8 bases at J, with 18 bases in the middle. This entry is derived from a study of post-analysis software for immune sequencing data. TCR beta libraries were prepared from cDNA with unique molecular identifiers. One entry per CDR3 protein results from TCRdb running MiXCR on the PCR reads. The table lists 600,000 to 700,000 distinct CDR3 sequences, approximately 59% of them singletons, with roughly 12% in the top ten. Findings of the study overall: TRBV segments more frequent in patients than in controls numbered a few and included TRBV5-6, TRBV5-1 and TRBV20-1. Controls showed significantly higher normalized Chao1 diversity than did multiple sclerosis patients.

Input material: blood. This chain connects TRBV7-3 to TRBJ2-3, with TRBD2 as a possible D gene (7 bases). The clonotype comes from a girl aged 2 to 10 with multiple sclerosis. The CDR3 spells CASSFGGGAGSTQYF. The CDR3, as DNA: TGTGCCAGCAGCTTTGGAGGGGGGGCGGGTAGTACGCAGTATTTT.